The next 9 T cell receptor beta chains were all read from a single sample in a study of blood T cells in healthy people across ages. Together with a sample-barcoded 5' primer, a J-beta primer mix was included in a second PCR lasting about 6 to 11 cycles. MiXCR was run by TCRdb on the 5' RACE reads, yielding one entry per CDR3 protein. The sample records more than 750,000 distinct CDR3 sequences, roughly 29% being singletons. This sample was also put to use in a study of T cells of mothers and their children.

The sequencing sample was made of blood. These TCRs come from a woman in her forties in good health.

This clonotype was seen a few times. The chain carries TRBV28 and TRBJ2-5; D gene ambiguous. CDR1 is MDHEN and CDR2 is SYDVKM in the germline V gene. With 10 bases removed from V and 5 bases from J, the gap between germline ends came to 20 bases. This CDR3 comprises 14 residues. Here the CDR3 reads CATNPPGLWETQYF. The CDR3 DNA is TGTGCCACCAACCCCCCCGGGTTGTGGGAGACCCAGTACTTC. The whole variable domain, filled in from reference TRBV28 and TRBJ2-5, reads DVKVTQSSRYLVKRTGEKVFLECVQDMDHENMFWYRQDPGLGLRLIYFSYDVKMKEKGDIPEGYSVSREKKERFSLILESASTNQTSMYLCATNPPGLWETQYFGPGTRLLVL.

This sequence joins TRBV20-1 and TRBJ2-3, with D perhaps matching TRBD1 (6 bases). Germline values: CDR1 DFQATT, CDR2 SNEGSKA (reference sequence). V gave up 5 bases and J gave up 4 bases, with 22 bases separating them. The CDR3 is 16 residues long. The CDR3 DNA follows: TGCAGTGCTGTACACTACCCGGGACATCGATCAGATACGCAGTATTTT. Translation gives CSAVHYPGHRSDTQYF.

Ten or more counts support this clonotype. CDR3 sequence reads: CASSSQGGLAGGKEQFF. The CDR3 DNA follows: TGTGCCAGCAGCTCCCAGGGCGGGCTAGCGGGGGGAAAAGAGCAGTTCTTC. V is TRBV7-2 and J is TRBJ2-1; 11 bases match TRBD2. Trimming took 4 bases from V and 10 from J; bases not matched to a gene: 15. The CDR3 runs 17 residues. Germline values: CDR1 SGHTA, CDR2 FQGNSA.

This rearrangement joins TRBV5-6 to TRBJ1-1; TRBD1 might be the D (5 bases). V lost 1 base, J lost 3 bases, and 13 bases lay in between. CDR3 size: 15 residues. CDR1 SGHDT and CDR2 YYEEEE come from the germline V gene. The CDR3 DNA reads TGTGCCAGCAGCTTGTTTTGGGGGAGGGACACTGAAGCTTTCTTT. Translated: CASSLFWGRDTEAFF.

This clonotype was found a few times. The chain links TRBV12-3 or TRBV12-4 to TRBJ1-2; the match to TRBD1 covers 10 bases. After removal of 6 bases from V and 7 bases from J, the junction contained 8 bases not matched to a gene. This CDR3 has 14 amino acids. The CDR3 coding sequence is TGTGCCAGCAGGGTCGGGACAGGGGCGGGTGGCTACACCTTC. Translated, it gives CASRVGTGAGGYTF.

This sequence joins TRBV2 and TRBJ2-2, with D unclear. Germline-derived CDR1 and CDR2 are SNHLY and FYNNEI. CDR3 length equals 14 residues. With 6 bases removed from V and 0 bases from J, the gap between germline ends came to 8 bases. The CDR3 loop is CASRRNANTGELFF. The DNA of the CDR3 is TGTGCCAGCAGGAGGAATGCGAACACCGGGGAGCTGTTTTTT. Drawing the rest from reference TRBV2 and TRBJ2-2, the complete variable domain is EPEVTQTPSHQVTQMGQEVILRCVPISNHLYFYWYRQILGQKVEFLVSFYNNEISEKSEIFDDQFSVERPDGSNFTLKIRSTKLEDSAMYFCASRRNANTGELFFGEGSRLTVL.

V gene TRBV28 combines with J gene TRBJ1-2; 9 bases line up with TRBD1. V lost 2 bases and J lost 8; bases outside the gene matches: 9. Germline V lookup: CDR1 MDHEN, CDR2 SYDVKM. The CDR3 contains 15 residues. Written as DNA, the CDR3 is TGTGCCAGCAGTTTAGGGACAGGGAGGAGGGACGGCTACACCTTC. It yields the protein CASSLGTGRRDGYTF.

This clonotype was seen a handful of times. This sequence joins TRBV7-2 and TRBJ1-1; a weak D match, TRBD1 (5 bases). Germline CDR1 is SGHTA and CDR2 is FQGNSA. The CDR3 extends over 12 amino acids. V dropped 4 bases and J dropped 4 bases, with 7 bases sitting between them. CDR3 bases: TGTGCCAGCAGCTGGGACTTCACTGAAGCTTTCTTT. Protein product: CASSWDFTEAFF. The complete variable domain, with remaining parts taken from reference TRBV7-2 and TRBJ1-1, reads GAGVSQSPSNKVTEKGKDVELRCDPISGHTALYWYRQSLGQGLEFLIYFQGNSAPDKSGLPSDRFSAERTGGSVSTLTIQRTQQEDSAVYLCASSWDFTEAFFGQGTRLTVV.

DNA for the CDR3: TGTGCCAGCTCAGCAAACTCCAGGGGATCCTATAATTCACCCCTCCACTTT. This sequence encodes CASSANSRGSYNSPLHF. The rearrangement uses TRBV18 and TRBJ1-6, with D perhaps matching TRBD1 (6 bases). In germline, CDR1 is KGHSH, CDR2 LQKENI. The CDR3 has 17 residues. V was pared by 5 bases and J by 1 base, with 15 bases between.